This TCR beta chain was recorded in a study of T cell changes during pregnancy in multiple sclerosis. Method: immunoSEQ multiplex PCR; TCRdb's copy keeps in-frame clones and lacks some. This sample has under 55,000 clones, with about 91% found just once. The CDR3 length is 16 residues. Germline V gene lookup returns CDR1 SGHDT and CDR2 YYEEEE. Trimming removed 3 bases from V and 1 base from J; junction bases left unmatched: 6. The clonotype comes from a female donor with multiple sclerosis, enrolled in a pregnancy study. The sequencing here drew on CD8+ T cells from peripheral blood mononuclear cells, taken after pregnancy. This chain uses TRBV5-6 with TRBJ2-3, with TRBD1 matching 9 bases. This CDR3 is CASSSDRGWGTDTQYF. The CDR3 DNA is TGTGCCAGCAGCTCGGACAGGGGTTGGGGCACAGATACGCAGTATTTT.